This T cell receptor (beta chain) was profiled in a study of T cells in localized non-small cell lung cancer. General study findings and limits: Uninvolved adjacent lung showed the highest T cell clonality, exceeding tumor.

Using immunoSEQ multiplex PCR, the repertoire was profiled, and TCRdb retains in-frame clones only, with some absent. This table has approximately 25,000 clones, 90% appearing once. Worth noting for this clone: What it binds is not known.

V lost 6 bases, J lost 2 bases, and 11 bases lay in between. This CDR3 is 14 amino acids long. Germline V gene data show CDR1 as KGHSH and CDR2 as LQKENI. The chain couples TRBV18 to TRBJ1-5; a possible D gene is TRBD1 (6 bases). The TCR comes from a woman aged 40-69 years with stage I lung adenocarcinoma. Sequencing was performed on peripheral blood, taken before any cancer treatment. CDR3 coding DNA: TGTGCCAGCTCGCAGGGGAGGGGCAATCAGCCCCAGCATTTT. Encoded protein: CASSQGRGNQPQHF.